The present entry profiles one T cell receptor (beta chain) with its context. The CDR3 extends over 14 amino acids. Germline values: CDR1 SGHTA, CDR2 FQGNSA. V lost 4 bases, J lost 3 bases, and 12 bases lay in between. This record comes from a study of CD8+ T cells in alopecia areata. Whole-study context: The study gave tofacitinib for 6 to 18 months, then 6 months off drug.

cDNA reverse transcribed from extracted RNA served as the sequencing template. Clones were sequenced by immunoSEQ multiplex PCR, and TCRdb holds only the in-frame ones, with some missing. The sample shows 150,000 to 200,000 clones, roughly 60% of them seen only once. Punch biopsies of lesional scalp, plus peripheral blood, were taken from alopecia areata patients. This receptor was obtained from a human donor with alopecia areata. The genes are TRBV7-2 and TRBJ2-5; D possibly uses TRBD1 or TRBD2 (5 bases each). The sample in question was CD4+ T cells sorted from blood, obtained at week 0. CDR3 nucleotide sequence: TGTGCCAGCAGCTCTAGTCGGGACGAAGAGACCCAGTACTTC. This gives the protein CASSSSRDEETQYF.